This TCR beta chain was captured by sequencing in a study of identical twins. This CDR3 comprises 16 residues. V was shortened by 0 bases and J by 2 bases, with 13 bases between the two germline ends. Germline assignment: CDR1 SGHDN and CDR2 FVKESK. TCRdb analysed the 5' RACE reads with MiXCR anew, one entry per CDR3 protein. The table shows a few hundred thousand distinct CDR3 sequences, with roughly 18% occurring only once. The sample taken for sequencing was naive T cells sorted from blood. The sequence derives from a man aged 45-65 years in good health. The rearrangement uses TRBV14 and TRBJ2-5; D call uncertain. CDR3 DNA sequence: TGTGCCAGCAGCCAAGAAGTAGGCCACAGTCAAGAGACCCAGTACTTC. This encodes CASSQEVGHSQETQYF.